The 18 T cell receptor beta chains listed next were all sequenced from one sample in a study of T cells in Graves' hyperthyroidism and ophthalmopathy. It was RNA transcripts that yielded the amplified TCR beta CDR3 regions. The study used the HTBI primer set for a first-round RT-PCR of the TCR CDR3. TCRdb re-called the multiplex PCR reads through MiXCR, storing one row per CDR3 protein. The sample records hundreds of thousands of distinct CDR3 sequences, more than 15% being singletons. Sequenced: blood. The origin of the receptors is a woman aged 40 to 50 with Graves' ophthalmopathy.

This clonotype was seen a handful of times. V is TRBV20-1 and J is TRBJ1-3; maybe TRBD1 (5 bases). The CDR3 extends over 13 amino acids. Trimming shortened V by 6 bases and J by 2 bases, and 11 bases separated the two germline ends. Germline V lookup: CDR1 DFQATT, CDR2 SNEGSKA (reference sequence). CDR3 region: CSAPQGAGNTIYF. The CDR3, as DNA: TGCAGTGCGCCCCAGGGTGCTGGAAACACCATATATTTT.

The CDR3 is CASSEARGFYGYTF. The CDR3 bases are TGTGCCAGCAGTGAAGCGAGGGGGTTCTATGGCTACACCTTC. V is TRBV6-1 and J is TRBJ1-2, with D perhaps matching TRBD1 (6 bases). The ends were cut back, 0 bases at V and 4 bases at J, with 9 bases in the middle. The CDR3 extends over 14 amino acids. The germline V gene encodes CDR1 MNHNS and CDR2 SASEGT.

J is TRBJ2-2 and V is TRBV19; D is ambiguous. The CDR3 is made up of 14 amino acids. Germline V lookup: CDR1 LNHDA, CDR2 SQIVND (reference sequence). V was cut by 3 bases and J by 5 bases, with 10 bases left in between. DNA for the CDR3: TGTGCCAGTAGTATTGTTTTAGTGACCGGGGAGCTGTTTTTT. Its translation is CASSIVLVTGELFF.

This clonotype appeared a few times. The chain has TRBV28 and TRBJ1-2; no clear D. The CDR3 spans 13 residues. In germline, CDR1 is MDHEN, CDR2 SYDVKM. Trimming removed 5 bases from V and 8 bases from J, with 15 bases in between. The CDR3 DNA is TGTGCCAGCAGTCCCCAGAGACATCGGGGCTACACCTTC. Translated: CASSPQRHRGYTF.

A few counts support this clonotype. The chain is built from TRBV20-1 and TRBJ2-1, with TRBD2 as a possible D gene (6 bases). V lost 5 bases, J lost 5 bases, and 16 bases lay in between. CDR1 is DFQATT and CDR2 is SNEGSKA in the germline V gene (reference sequence). The CDR3 extends over 14 amino acids. As DNA, the CDR3 is TGCAGTGCTCCTAAAGGGGACTTCGACAATGAGCAGTTCTTC. Translation: CSAPKGDFDNEQFF.

This clonotype has just a few counts. J is TRBJ2-2 and V is TRBV24-1; D is undetermined. CDR1 KGHDR and CDR2 SFDVKD come from the germline V gene. The CDR3 runs to 15 residues. The V end was cut by 1 base, the J end by 5 bases, with 10 bases between. CDR3 region: CATSDFRAVTGELFF. In DNA form, the CDR3 reads TGTGCCACCAGTGATTTTAGAGCCGTGACCGGGGAGCTGTTTTTT.

This clonotype showed up many times. The chain recombines TRBV20-1 with TRBJ2-7; TRBD2 might be the D (6 bases). V lost 2 bases and J 2 bases, leaving 13 bases between the germline ends. Germline V gene sequence: CDR1 DFQATT, CDR2 SNEGSKA (reference sequence). The CDR3 runs to 14 residues. The CDR3 DNA sequence: TGCAGTGCTAGACCTGGGGACTTCACCTACGAGCAGTACTTC. Translation gives CSARPGDFTYEQYF.

The rearrangement links TRBV18 to TRBJ2-3; a weak D match, TRBD2 (6 bases). The CDR3 has 15 amino acids. From germline, CDR1 is KGHSH and CDR2 LQKENI. The V and J ends lost 2 bases and 3 bases respectively, with 12 bases between them. The CDR3 DNA reads as TGTGCCAGCTCACCAAGGGACTTGTTTACAGATACGCAGTATTTT. Translation gives CASSPRDLFTDTQYF.

The CDR3 DNA reads TGTGCCAGCAGTTGGCGCTCCTATAATTCACCCCTCCACTTT. Translation: CASSWRSYNSPLHF. This chain connects TRBV12-3 or TRBV12-4 to TRBJ1-6; D is uncertain. This CDR3 has 14 amino acids. Trimming shortened V by 4 bases and J by 0 bases, and 4 bases separated the two germline ends.

This clonotype was seen many times. The V gene is TRBV11-2, the J gene TRBJ2-1; TRBD2 is a possible D gene (5 bases). Trimming stripped 0 bases from V and 0 bases from J, with 9 bases between. Germline-derived CDR1 and CDR2 are SGHAT and FQNNGV. The CDR3 spans 16 residues. CDR3 residues: CASSLESLASYNEQFF. The CDR3 region has the DNA TGTGCCAGCAGCTTAGAATCGCTAGCCTCCTACAATGAGCAGTTCTTC.

The chain employs TRBV6-5 and TRBJ1-1, with D hard to call. In germline, CDR1 is MNHEY, CDR2 SVGAGI. The CDR3 spans 12 residues. Trimming took 2 bases from V and 8 from J, leaving 9 bases between them. The CDR3 DNA sequence: TGTGCCAGCAGTTACGAGGAACTCGAAGCTTTCTTT. It encodes CASSYEELEAFF.

This clonotype was seen a handful of times. The chain employs TRBV6-2 or TRBV6-3 and TRBJ2-3; the D gene is possibly TRBD1 (6 bases). CDR3 size: 19 residues. Germline V gene data show CDR1 as MNHEY and CDR2 as SVGEGT. Trimming removed 2 bases at V and 0 bases at J, with 21 bases between. The CDR3 here is CASSYDGTLGTPSTDTQYF. The CDR3 DNA reads as TGTGCCAGCAGTTACGACGGGACACTAGGAACACCTAGCACAGATACGCAGTATTTT.

The V call is TRBV6-2 or TRBV6-3, the J call TRBJ2-1; perhaps TRBD1 as D (5 bases). The ends were cut back, 5 bases at V and 10 bases at J, with 15 bases in the middle. In germline, CDR1 is MNHEY, CDR2 SVGEGT. This CDR3 is built from 13 residues. The CDR3 loop reads CASSLSRQGEQFF. The CDR3 bases are TGTGCCAGCAGTCTCAGTAGGCAGGGCGAGCAGTTCTTC.

As for this clonotype: Sequence at one end of the junction differs from germline and may be a read error. The V gene is TRBV7-9, the J gene TRBJ2-4; D unresolved. Looked up from germline, CDR1 is SEHNR and CDR2 is FQNEAQ (reference sequence). The CDR3 length is 14 residues. CDR3 protein: CASTSRSAKDIQYF. The CDR3 DNA reads TGTGCCAGCACCTCGCGTTCGGCCAAAGACATTCAGTACTTC.

CDR3 nucleotide sequence: TGCAGTGCTAGAGATGGGGTAGCGGGGGGGGGGGATACGCAGTATTTT. It yields the protein CSARDGVAGGGDTQYF. V is TRBV20-1 and J is TRBJ2-3; 11 bases fit TRBD2. The V and J ends lost 0 bases and 6 bases, in that order; junction bases with no gene match: 8. Germline-derived CDR1 and CDR2 are DFQATT and SNEGSKA (reference sequence). The CDR3 is 16 residues long.

DNA of the CDR3: TGTGCCAGCAGCAAACTAGCAGCCGGGGAGCTGTTTTTT. Protein product: CASSKLAAGELFF. V is TRBV7-2 and J is TRBJ2-2; D is possibly TRBD2 (6 bases). Trimming removed 5 bases at V and 6 bases at J, with 10 bases between. The CDR3 runs 13 residues. Germline V gives CDR1 SGHTA, CDR2 FQGNSA.

The chain combines TRBV9 with TRBJ2-2, with a weak D call TRBD2 (6 bases). V was pared by 1 base and J by 6 bases, with 7 bases between. Germline loops: CDR1 SGDLS, CDR2 YYNGEE. This CDR3 has 13 residues. The CDR3, as DNA: TGTGCCAGCAGCGTATGGGGGGCCGGGGAGCTGTTTTTT. It encodes CASSVWGAGELFF. Variable domain in full (rest from reference TRBV9 and TRBJ2-2): DSGVTQTPKHLITATGQRVTLRCSPRSGDLSVYWYQQSLDQGLQFLIQYYNGEERAKGNILERFSAQQFPDLHSELNLSSLELGDSALYFCASSVWGAGELFFGEGSRLTVL.

The V and J genes are TRBV7-2 and TRBJ2-1; 9 bases align to TRBD2. The ends lost 1 base at V and 6 bases at J; junction bases unmatched: 4. This CDR3 spans 15 amino acids. Germline CDR1 and CDR2: SGHTA and FQGNSA. The CDR3 sequence: CTSSLDGGGANEQFF. CDR3 nucleotides: TGTACCAGCAGCTTAGATGGCGGGGGGGCCAATGAGCAGTTCTTC.